This is a list of T cell receptor beta chains from one sample in a study of cytomegalovirus exposure and HLA in healthy donors. Produced via immunoSEQ multiplex PCR; TCRdb's table is partial and in-frame only. The data show about 250,000 clones, with about 90% seen just once and around 11% held by the top ten. The sequencing sample was made of PBMCs. The receptors come from a man between 18 and 29 years old in good health and CMV-seropositive. Both conserved end residues are part of each CDR3. Each record gives: D gene, clone size, J gene, V gene, CDR3 protein, CDR3 DNA. D genes are given only for firm matches. Where a row states a size, it is once, few, many or the class of an expanded clone; other rows omit it.

d_call: NA
clone_size: NA
j_call: TRBJ2-7
v_call: TRBV11-2
cdr3_aa: CASSLDFYEQYF
cdr3_nt: TGTGCCAGCAGCTTAGATTTCTACGAGCAGTACTTC

d_call: NA
clone_size: NA
j_call: TRBJ2-5
v_call: TRBV5-1
cdr3_aa: CASSGYQETQYF
cdr3_nt: TGCGCCAGCAGCGGCTACCAAGAGACCCAGTACTTC

d_call: TRBD1
clone_size: NA
j_call: TRBJ2-7
v_call: TRBV5-1
cdr3_aa: CASRSAPGTASYEQYF
cdr3_nt: TGCGCCAGCAGATCCGCCCCCGGGACAGCTTCCTACGAGCAGTACTTC

d_call: TRBD1
clone_size: NA
j_call: TRBJ2-2
v_call: TRBV5-1
cdr3_aa: CASSPGQVAPRELFF
cdr3_nt: TGCGCCAGCAGCCCGGGACAGGTTGCTCCGAGGGAGCTGTTTTTT

d_call: NA
clone_size: NA
j_call: TRBJ2-3
v_call: TRBV2
cdr3_aa: CASSEDRPSSTDTQYF
cdr3_nt: TGTGCCAGCAGTGAAGACAGGCCTTCTAGCACAGATACGCAGTATTTT

d_call: NA
clone_size: NA
j_call: TRBJ2-7
v_call: TRBV4-3
cdr3_aa: CASSQVQGIYEQYF
cdr3_nt: TGCGCCAGCAGCCAAGTGCAAGGGATCTACGAGCAGTACTTC

d_call: TRBD2
clone_size: NA
j_call: TRBJ2-1
v_call: TRBV11-3
cdr3_aa: CASSLGGTSGFYNEQFF
cdr3_nt: TGTGCCAGCAGCTTGGGGGGGACTAGCGGATTCTACAATGAGCAGTTCTTC

d_call: NA
clone_size: NA
j_call: TRBJ1-2
v_call: TRBV4-3
cdr3_aa: CASSRQEGLDGYTF
cdr3_nt: TGCGCCAGCAGCCGCCAGGAGGGCCTTGATGGCTACACCTTC

d_call: TRBD1
clone_size: NA
j_call: TRBJ2-3
v_call: TRBV19
cdr3_aa: CASSQGTGGTDTQYF
cdr3_nt: TGTGCCAGTTCTCAAGGGACAGGGGGCACAGATACGCAGTATTTT

d_call: TRBD1
clone_size: NA
j_call: TRBJ2-1
v_call: TRBV28
cdr3_aa: CASSWGQTPSYNEQFF
cdr3_nt: TGTGCCAGCAGTTGGGGACAGACTCCCTCCTACAATGAGCAGTTCTTC

d_call: NA
clone_size: NA
j_call: TRBJ2-1
v_call: TRBV6-5
cdr3_aa: CASSYGESSYNEQFF
cdr3_nt: TGTGCCAGCAGTTACGGGGAAAGCTCCTACAATGAGCAGTTCTTC

d_call: NA
clone_size: NA
j_call: TRBJ1-2
v_call: TRBV25-1
cdr3_aa: CASSEVGILGYTF
cdr3_nt: TGTGCCAGCAGTGAAGTGGGGATTCTCGGCTACACCTTC

d_call: NA
clone_size: NA
j_call: TRBJ1-1
v_call: TRBV7-2
cdr3_aa: CASSLSGGPYTEAFF
cdr3_nt: TGTGCCAGCAGCTTATCCGGGGGCCCCTACACTGAAGCTTTCTTT

d_call: NA
clone_size: NA
j_call: TRBJ1-5
v_call: TRBV2
cdr3_aa: CASTGMVGNQPQHF
cdr3_nt: TGTGCCAGCACAGGGATGGTGGGCAATCAGCCCCAGCATTTT

d_call: TRBD2
clone_size: NA
j_call: TRBJ2-7
v_call: TRBV7-6
cdr3_aa: CASSLAGVAGGHEQYF
cdr3_nt: TGTGCCAGCAGCTTAGCGGGGGTAGCGGGAGGCCACGAGCAGTACTTC

d_call: NA
clone_size: few
j_call: TRBJ1-5
v_call: TRBV19
cdr3_aa: CASRTGRQKNQPQHF
cdr3_nt: TGTGCCAGTAGGACCGGACGGCAGAAAAATCAGCCCCAGCATTTT

d_call: TRBD2
clone_size: NA
j_call: TRBJ2-1
v_call: TRBV28
cdr3_aa: CASSSAGASYNEQFF
cdr3_nt: TGTGCCAGCAGCTCAGCGGGGGCCTCCTACAATGAGCAGTTCTTC

d_call: TRBD2
clone_size: NA
j_call: TRBJ2-7
v_call: TRBV27
cdr3_aa: CASSWASGSFEQYF
cdr3_nt: TGTGCCAGCAGTTGGGCTAGCGGGAGTTTCGAGCAGTACTTC

d_call: NA
clone_size: NA
j_call: TRBJ2-3
v_call: TRBV5-8
cdr3_aa: CASSWPDTQYF
cdr3_nt: TGTGCCAGCAGCTGGCCAGATACGCAGTATTTT

d_call: TRBD1
clone_size: once
j_call: TRBJ2-7
v_call: TRBV4-3
cdr3_aa: CASSHGPGTGNYEQYF
cdr3_nt: TGCGCCAGCAGCCACGGTCCCGGGACAGGGAACTACGAGCAGTACTTC

d_call: TRBD2
clone_size: NA
j_call: TRBJ2-3
v_call: TRBV15
cdr3_aa: CATSRGLAGGTDTQYF
cdr3_nt: TGTGCCACCAGCCGGGGACTAGCGGGAGGCACAGATACGCAGTATTTT

d_call: NA
clone_size: once
j_call: TRBJ2-7
v_call: TRBV25-1
cdr3_aa: CASSESFSRGEQYF
cdr3_nt: TGTGCCAGCAGTGAATCTTTTTCCCGAGGCGAGCAGTACTTC

d_call: NA
clone_size: NA
j_call: TRBJ1-1
v_call: TRBV19
cdr3_aa: CASSPPRGNTEAFF
cdr3_nt: TGTGCCAGTAGTCCCCCCCGGGGGAACACTGAAGCTTTCTTT

d_call: NA
clone_size: NA
j_call: TRBJ1-1
v_call: TRBV30
cdr3_aa: CAWQGWNTEAFF
cdr3_nt: TGTGCCTGGCAGGGGTGGAACACTGAAGCTTTCTTT

d_call: NA
clone_size: few
j_call: TRBJ1-3
v_call: TRBV2
cdr3_aa: CASSPSSGNTIYF
cdr3_nt: TGTGCCAGCAGCCCCAGCTCTGGAAACACCATATATTTT

d_call: NA
clone_size: many
j_call: TRBJ1-2
v_call: TRBV7-9
cdr3_aa: CASSFQQGGYTF
cdr3_nt: TGTGCCAGCAGCTTTCAACAGGGCGGCTACACCTTC

d_call: NA
clone_size: NA
j_call: TRBJ1-5
v_call: TRBV7-9
cdr3_aa: CASSPGPKNQPQHF
cdr3_nt: TGTGCCAGCAGCCCGGGACCAAAAAATCAGCCCCAGCATTTT

d_call: NA
clone_size: NA
j_call: TRBJ2-7
v_call: TRBV6-1
cdr3_aa: CASRTDTYEQYF
cdr3_nt: TGTGCCAGCCGAACGGACACCTACGAGCAGTACTTC

d_call: NA
clone_size: once
j_call: TRBJ2-1
v_call: TRBV6-5
cdr3_aa: CASSPWPSSEQFF
cdr3_nt: TGTGCCAGCAGTCCCTGGCCCAGCAGCGAGCAGTTCTTC

d_call: NA
clone_size: NA
j_call: TRBJ2-1
v_call: TRBV6-5
cdr3_aa: CASSYSPGISNEQFF
cdr3_nt: TGTGCCAGCAGTTACAGTCCAGGGATTAGCAATGAGCAGTTCTTC

d_call: NA
clone_size: NA
j_call: TRBJ1-1
v_call: TRBV9
cdr3_aa: CASSVDQVSGTEAFF
cdr3_nt: TGTGCCAGCAGCGTAGACCAGGTATCGGGCACTGAAGCTTTCTTT

d_call: NA
clone_size: NA
j_call: TRBJ1-1
v_call: TRBV11-2
cdr3_aa: CASSRGQNTEAFF
cdr3_nt: TGTGCCAGCAGCAGGGGACAGAACACTGAAGCTTTCTTT

d_call: NA
clone_size: NA
j_call: TRBJ2-1
v_call: TRBV5-1
cdr3_aa: CASSLSRIDEQFF
cdr3_nt: TGCGCCAGCAGCTTGAGCAGGATCGATGAGCAGTTCTTC

d_call: TRBD1
clone_size: NA
j_call: TRBJ1-5
v_call: TRBV6-1
cdr3_aa: CASSEGQGAQPQHF
cdr3_nt: TGTGCCAGCAGTGAGGGACAGGGGGCTCAGCCCCAGCATTTT

d_call: NA
clone_size: NA
j_call: TRBJ1-1
v_call: TRBV7-2
cdr3_aa: CASSLQSGSFGTEAFF
cdr3_nt: TGTGCCAGCAGCTTACAATCAGGGTCATTTGGGACTGAAGCTTTCTTT

d_call: NA
clone_size: NA
j_call: TRBJ2-1
v_call: TRBV7-9
cdr3_aa: CASSPGWSSYNEQFF
cdr3_nt: TGTGCCAGCAGTCCCGGTTGGTCCTCCTACAATGAGCAGTTCTTC